This TCR beta chain was identified in a study of Ad26.COV2.S vaccination and SARS-CoV-2 variants. TCRdb keeps only in-frame clones here, not all; method: immunoSEQ multiplex PCR. The sample has about 420,000 clones; around 89% are singletons. Treatment noted: 19 received Ad26.COV2.S at low or high dose, single or two shots; several received placebo; per-sample allocation not given. Specimen acquisition occurred on day 63 following the initial vaccine or placebo injection. This person who donated was an adult of 18-55 years in Boston. Turning to this clone: What it binds is not known.

Study-level results: Vaccinees and placebo recipients showed similar non-spike TCR breadth.

The sample consisted of peripheral blood, taken in a trial of Ad26.COV2.S vaccine versus placebo. The receptor comes from a person between 18 and 65 years old who received the Ad26.COV2.S COVID-19 vaccine or a placebo.

CDR3 coding DNA: TGTGCCAGCAGTTTGGGCCACCCTGGGAACACTGAAGCTTTCTTT. It codes for CASSLGHPGNTEAFF. The rearrangement links TRBV27 to TRBJ1-1, with D uncertain. V was clipped by 3 bases and J by 1 base, with 12 bases between them. Germline V gene lookup returns CDR1 MNHEY and CDR2 SMNVEV (reference sequence). The CDR3 runs 15 residues.